The 26 T cell receptor beta chains reported below all come from one sample, sequenced in a study of human T cells and chemical hapten exposure. The time point denotes: patch test 2, 6 weeks after DPC sensitization. As to treatment: therapeutic diphenylcyclopropenone sensitization with weekly scalp DPC. In TCRdb, the RACE reads were re-called with MiXCR into one record per CDR3 protein. The data hold tens of thousands of distinct CDR3 sequences, with about 8% observed a single time. The sequences come from whole blood, collected in connection with sensitization to the hapten diphenylcyclopropenone (DPC). These receptors came from a woman aged 50 to 60 with alopecia areata. Some clones in this sample may be carry-over from other donors' samples.

This clonotype was detected many times. The V and J genes are TRBV29-1 and TRBJ2-3; 10 bases are a match to TRBD2. Germline V gene lookup returns CDR1 SQVTM and CDR2 ANQGSEA. The CDR3 spans 15 residues. V trimming: 7 bases; J trimming: 1 base; junction bases outside the gene matches: 8. CDR3 loop: CSGLTSGFRTDTQYF. As DNA, the CDR3 is TGCAGCGGGCTGACTAGCGGGTTTCGCACAGATACGCAGTATTTT.

Here the CDR3 DNA reads TGTGCCAGCAGCTTAGTAGGGACAGGGTTCAACACTGAAGCTTTCTTT. Its protein product is CASSLVGTGFNTEAFF. V and J are TRBV7-2 and TRBJ1-1, with TRBD1 identical over 9 bases. V lost 1 base to trimming and J lost 2 bases; unmatched junction nucleotides: 5. Germline V gene sequence: CDR1 SGHTA, CDR2 FQGNSA. The CDR3 length is 16 residues. Full variable domain (missing parts from reference TRBV7-2 and TRBJ1-1): GAGVSQSPSNKVTEKGKDVELRCDPISGHTALYWYRQSLGQGLEFLIYFQGNSAPDKSGLPSDRFSAERTGGSVSTLTIQRTQQEDSAVYLCASSLVGTGFNTEAFFGQGTRLTVV.

The V and J genes are TRBV6-1 and TRBJ2-7; D uncertain. Per germline, CDR1 MNHNS and CDR2 SASEGT. The CDR3 is 15 amino acids. The ends were cut back, 0 bases at V and 0 bases at J, with 9 bases in the middle. CDR3 nucleotide sequence: TGTGCCAGCAGTGAAGCGTTTAGATACTCCTACGAGCAGTACTTC. Encoded protein: CASSEAFRYSYEQYF.

This clonotype appeared a few times. The rearrangement uses TRBV6-2 or TRBV6-3 and TRBJ2-2, with D perhaps assigned TRBD1 or TRBD2 (5 bases each). Germline V gene sequence: CDR1 MNHEY, CDR2 SVGEGT. CDR3 length: 15 amino acids. Trimming stripped 7 bases from V and 5 bases from J, with 17 bases between. The CDR3 DNA follows: TGTGCCAGCACGGGCACCGGGGCGGGTACCGGGGAGCTGTTTTTT. It translates to CASTGTGAGTGELFF.

V usage is TRBV3-2 and J usage is TRBJ1-1; TRBD1 is the table's D call, not checked against the DNA. TRBV3-2 is a documented pseudogene. This CDR3 contains 12 residues. This CDR3 reads CASSQTGNEAFF. The CDR3 DNA is TGTGCCAGCAGCCAGACAGGGAATGAAGCTTTCTTT.

This clonotype was seen a handful of times. The V call is TRBV19, the J call TRBJ2-5; 12 bases align to TRBD2. The CDR3 runs to 15 residues. Germline values: CDR1 LNHDA, CDR2 SQIVND (reference sequence). J gave up 2 bases and V 7 bases, and 5 bases lay outside the gene matches. The CDR3 protein is CASKRTSGAQETQYF. In DNA, the CDR3 is TGTGCCAGTAAAAGGACTAGCGGGGCTCAAGAGACCCAGTACTTC.

The gene calls are TRBV6-2 or TRBV6-3 and TRBJ1-2, with 9 bases matching TRBD1. V was clipped by 10 bases and J by 8 bases; unmatched bases: 11. The germline V gene has CDR1 MNHEY and CDR2 SVGEGT. The CDR3 sequence is 13 residues long. The CDR3 sequence: CAIAWGQGEGYTF. The DNA for the CDR3 is TGTGCCATCGCCTGGGGACAGGGAGAAGGCTACACCTTC.

The sample holds a few counts of this clonotype. The chain has TRBV12-3 or TRBV12-4 and TRBJ2-6; D not certain. Trimming stripped 3 bases from V and 0 bases from J, with 12 bases between. The CDR3 extends over 17 amino acids. CDR3 residues: CASSFAAGLSGANVLTF. In nucleotides, the CDR3 is TGTGCCAGCAGTTTCGCAGCAGGTCTCTCTGGGGCCAACGTCCTGACTTTC.

This clonotype appeared many times. In nucleotides, the CDR3 is TGTGCCAGCAGTGAACAGGGACTGGTCAATCAGCCCCAGCATTTT. Its translation is CASSEQGLVNQPQHF. The V call is TRBV2, the J call TRBJ1-5, with D possibly TRBD1 on 5 matching bases. Germline CDR1 reads SNHLY; CDR2 reads FYNNEI. Trimming removed 2 bases at V and 3 bases at J, with 11 bases between. This CDR3 comprises 15 residues.

The V and J genes are TRBV11-1 and TRBJ2-7, with 7 bases fitting TRBD1. The V segment lost 5 bases and the J segment 5 bases; nucleotides outside the gene matches: 12. The length of the CDR3 is 15 residues. Germline V gives CDR1 SGHAT, CDR2 FQDESV (reference sequence). Here the CDR3 reads CASSHAGTEADEQYF. CDR3 coding DNA: TGTGCCAGCAGCCATGCTGGGACAGAGGCCGACGAGCAGTACTTC.

The rearrangement joins TRBV7-2 to TRBJ2-1, with a tentative D call TRBD1 (7 bases). Deletions cut 5 bases from V and 7 bases from J, with 21 bases between. CDR3 length equals 16 residues. CDR1 is SGHTA, CDR2 FQGNSA, per germline. The CDR3 sequence: CASSPVGRGVQNEQFF. CDR3 nucleotide sequence: TGTGCCAGCAGCCCAGTCGGCAGGGGGGTTCAAAATGAGCAGTTCTTC.

This clonotype appeared many times. The CDR3 protein is CASSGRDTTEAFF. Written as DNA, the CDR3 is TGTGCCAGCAGCGGGCGGGACACCACTGAAGCTTTCTTT. The V and J genes are TRBV13 and TRBJ1-1, with TRBD1 as a possible D gene (6 bases). In germline, CDR1 is PRHDT, CDR2 FYEKMQ (reference sequence). The CDR3 is 13 amino acids. The V end was cut by 5 bases, the J end by 4 bases, with 11 bases between.

This clonotype was counted only a few times. Here the CDR3 DNA reads TGCGCCAGCAGCCGCCCATGGGGCGCGGGGGGTACAGATACGCAGTATTTT. Translated, it gives CASSRPWGAGGTDTQYF. The chain employs TRBV4-1 and TRBJ2-3; 8 positions agree with TRBD2. Germline lookup yields CDR1 MGHRA and CDR2 YSYEKL. The CDR3 runs to 17 residues. V was pared by 4 bases and J by 3 bases, with 12 bases of the junction left unmatched.

This clonotype was observed at least ten times. The rearrangement joins TRBV11-2 to TRBJ1-1, with no clear D. Per germline, CDR1 SGHAT and CDR2 FQNNGV. The CDR3 runs to 11 residues. V lost 3 bases, J lost 3 bases, and 2 bases lay in between. The CDR3 sequence is CASSLYTEAFF. Here the CDR3 DNA reads TGTGCCAGCAGCTTGTACACTGAAGCTTTCTTT.

Concerning this clonotype: Germline and junction disagree at one end, which may indicate a read error. The gene calls are TRBV28 and TRBJ2-3, with TRBD1 matching 9 bases. The germline V gene has CDR1 MDHEN and CDR2 SYDVKM. This CDR3 has 15 residues. The CDR3 DNA sequence: TGTGGCAGCAGACTACAGGGGGCACGGACAGATACGCAGTATTTT. Translated, it gives CGSRLQGARTDTQYF.

This clonotype has just a few counts. The gene calls are TRBV4-1 and TRBJ1-4; weak D call: TRBD1 (6 bases). V lost 5 bases to trimming and J lost 0 bases, with 10 bases between them. Germline assignment: CDR1 MGHRA and CDR2 YSYEKL. The CDR3 spans 15 residues. CDR3 nucleotide sequence: TGCGCCAGCAGCGTGCAGGGGTCAACTAATGAAAAACTGTTTTTT. Amino acids: CASSVQGSTNEKLFF.

This clonotype came up a few times. The chain joins TRBV7-3 to TRBJ2-1; 12 nucleotides agree with TRBD2. The CDR3 covers 16 residues. V lost 5 bases to trimming and J lost 8 bases; unmatched junction nucleotides: 10. The germline V gene encodes CDR1 SGHTA and CDR2 FQGTGA. Here the CDR3 reads CASSNLAGGPLHEQFF. For the CDR3, the DNA is TGTGCCAGCAGCAACCTAGCGGGGGGGCCCCTCCATGAGCAGTTCTTC.

This clonotype was seen repeatedly, ten times or more. The chain combines TRBV9 with TRBJ2-3; D not resolved. The CDR3 is made up of 12 amino acids. V was trimmed by 0 bases and J by 4 bases, leaving 3 bases between them. Per germline, CDR1 SGDLS and CDR2 YYNGEE. The CDR3 loop is CASSVEADTQYF. CDR3 nucleotides: TGTGCCAGCAGCGTAGAAGCAGATACGCAGTATTTT.

The chain uses TRBV27 and TRBJ2-3; D might be TRBD2 (6 bases). The germline CDR1 and CDR2 sequences are MNHEY and SMNVEV (reference sequence). Trimming took 5 bases from V and 2 from J, leaving 17 bases between them. The CDR3 is made up of 16 amino acids. CDR3 residues: CASSTLLAMSTDTQYF. As DNA, the CDR3 is TGTGCCAGCAGTACGCTACTAGCAATGTCCACAGATACGCAGTATTTT.

The chain recombines TRBV16 with TRBJ1-1; 8 nucleotides agree with TRBD1. CDR3 length: 15 amino acids. The ends lost 3 bases at V and 3 bases at J; junction bases unmatched: 6. Germline CDR1 is KGHSY and CDR2 is FQNENV. The CDR3 loop is CASSQSGTGYTEAFF. The CDR3 DNA follows: TGTGCCAGCAGCCAGTCCGGGACAGGATACACTGAAGCTTTCTTT.

This clonotype was seen more than once but under ten times. The chain combines TRBV6-1 with TRBJ2-3; D is possibly TRBD1 (6 bases). This CDR3 is built from 12 residues. Trimming cost V 10 bases and J 4 bases, with 12 bases left between them. The germline gives CDR1 MNHNS, CDR2 SASEGT. The CDR3 spells CATRQVPDTQYF. As DNA, the CDR3 is TGTGCCACGAGACAGGTTCCAGATACGCAGTATTTT.

A few counts support this clonotype. The chain carries TRBV18 and TRBJ1-1; no clear D. The CDR3 has 14 residues. Deletions cut 3 bases from V and 0 bases from J, with 8 bases between. Germline assignment: CDR1 KGHSH and CDR2 LQKENI. The CDR3 protein is CASSPPSLNTEAFF. CDR3 DNA: TGTGCCAGCTCACCTCCCAGCTTGAACACTGAAGCTTTCTTT.

The chain has TRBV29-1 and TRBJ2-1, with D perhaps matching TRBD2 (6 bases). The CDR3 has 13 residues. The germline V gene has CDR1 SQVTM and CDR2 ANQGSEA. With 7 bases removed from V and 4 bases from J, the gap between germline ends came to 14 bases. CDR3 coding DNA: TGCAGCGCCTTAGTCGGGGGATACAATGAGCAGTTCTTC. It codes for CSALVGGYNEQFF.

This clonotype was seen repeatedly, ten times or more. V and J are TRBV6-2 or TRBV6-3 and TRBJ1-5; 8 bases map to TRBD1. Per the germline V gene, CDR1 is MNHEY and CDR2 is SVGEGT. This CDR3 contains 16 residues. V was pared by 5 bases and J by 3 bases, with 9 bases of the junction left unmatched. CDR3 coding DNA: TGTGCCAGCAGTCCTTGGACAGGGTTGAACAATCAGCCCCAGCATTTT. Its translation is CASSPWTGLNNQPQHF.

This clonotype has only a few counts. The chain has TRBV6-5 and TRBJ1-2, with D possibly being TRBD1 (5 bases). V lost 4 bases and J lost 0, with 12 bases in between. The V gene's germline CDR1 is MNHEY and CDR2 SVGAGI. This CDR3 is built from 15 residues. The chain's CDR3 is CASSFRTRANYGYTF. The CDR3 nucleotides are TGTGCCAGCAGTTTTAGGACACGAGCTAACTATGGCTACACCTTC.

The V call is TRBV2, the J call TRBJ1-5; TRBD1 matches 7 bases. The CDR3 length is 15 residues. Losses at the gene ends were 7 bases for V and 0 bases for J; bases not matched to a gene: 6. From germline, CDR1 is SNHLY and CDR2 FYNNEI. The CDR3 nucleotides are TGTGCCAGCACCCACAGGGGAGATAGCAATCAGCCCCAGCATTTT. As protein: CASTHRGDSNQPQHF.